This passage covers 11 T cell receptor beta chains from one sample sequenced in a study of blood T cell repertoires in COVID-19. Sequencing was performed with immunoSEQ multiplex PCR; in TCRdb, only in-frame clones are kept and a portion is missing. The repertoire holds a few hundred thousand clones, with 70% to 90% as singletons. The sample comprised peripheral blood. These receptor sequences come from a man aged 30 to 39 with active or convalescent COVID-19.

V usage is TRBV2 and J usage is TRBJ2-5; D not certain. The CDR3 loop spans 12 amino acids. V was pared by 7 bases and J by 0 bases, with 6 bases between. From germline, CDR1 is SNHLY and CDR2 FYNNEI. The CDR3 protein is CASKSDQETQYF. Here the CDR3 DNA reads TGTGCCAGCAAGTCGGACCAAGAGACCCAGTACTTC.

CDR3: CASSQTTGGGTDTQYF. Here the CDR3 DNA reads TGTGCCAGCAGCCAAACAACAGGGGGCGGAACAGATACGCAGTATTTT. The J gene is TRBJ2-3, the V gene TRBV4-2; the match to TRBD1 covers 9 bases. From germline, CDR1 is LGHNA and CDR2 YNFKEQ. Trimming at V came to 2 bases and at J to 3 bases, leaving 6 bases not matched to a gene. This CDR3 has 16 residues.

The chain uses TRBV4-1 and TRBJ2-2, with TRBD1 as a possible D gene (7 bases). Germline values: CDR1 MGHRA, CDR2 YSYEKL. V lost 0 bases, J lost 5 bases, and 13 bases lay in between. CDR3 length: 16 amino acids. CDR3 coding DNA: TGCGCCAGCAGCCAAGATCTGGAGGGGGCTACCGGGGAGCTGTTTTTT. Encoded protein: CASSQDLEGATGELFF.

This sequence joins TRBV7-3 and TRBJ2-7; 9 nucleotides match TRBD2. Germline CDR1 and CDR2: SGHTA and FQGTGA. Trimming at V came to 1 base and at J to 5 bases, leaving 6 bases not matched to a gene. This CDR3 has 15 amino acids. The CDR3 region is CASSLRAGGPNEQYF. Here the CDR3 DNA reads TGTGCCAGCAGCTTAAGGGCGGGGGGGCCCAACGAGCAGTACTTC.

CDR3 loop: CASSLSLVTGYTF. CDR3 DNA: TGTGCCAGCAGCTTGTCACTGGTAACTGGCTACACCTTC. The rearrangement uses TRBV5-8 and TRBJ1-2; D remains unclear. V was trimmed by 1 base and J by 7 bases, leaving 11 bases between them. This CDR3 is built from 13 residues. Germline V CDR1 and CDR2: SGHTS, YDEGEE.

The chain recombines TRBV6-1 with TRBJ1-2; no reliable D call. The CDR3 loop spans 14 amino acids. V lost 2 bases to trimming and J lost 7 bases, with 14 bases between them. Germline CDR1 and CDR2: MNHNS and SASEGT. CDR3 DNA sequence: TGTGCCAGCAGTGAAACGAGGCGGAGGAGTGGCTACACCTTC. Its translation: CASSETRRRSGYTF.

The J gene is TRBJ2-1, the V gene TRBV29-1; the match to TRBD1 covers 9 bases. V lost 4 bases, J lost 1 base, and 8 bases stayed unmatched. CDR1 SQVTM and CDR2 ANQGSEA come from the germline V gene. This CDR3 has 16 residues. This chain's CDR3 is CSVVWGQGPSYNEQFF. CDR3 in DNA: TGCAGCGTTGTTTGGGGACAGGGTCCTTCCTACAATGAGCAGTTCTTC.

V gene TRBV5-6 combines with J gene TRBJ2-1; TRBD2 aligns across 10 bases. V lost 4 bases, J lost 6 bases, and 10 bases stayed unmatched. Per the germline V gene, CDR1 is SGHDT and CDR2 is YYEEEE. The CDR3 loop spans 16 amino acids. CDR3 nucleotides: TGTGCCAGCAGCCCACGGGTAGCGGGGGGACTCAATGAGCAGTTCTTC. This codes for CASSPRVAGGLNEQFF.

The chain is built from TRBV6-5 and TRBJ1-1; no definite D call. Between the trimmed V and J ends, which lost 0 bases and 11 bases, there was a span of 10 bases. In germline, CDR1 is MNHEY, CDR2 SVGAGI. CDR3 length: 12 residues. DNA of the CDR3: TGTGCCAGCAGTTACTCGAGCGGATCGGCTTTCTTT. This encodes CASSYSSGSAFF.

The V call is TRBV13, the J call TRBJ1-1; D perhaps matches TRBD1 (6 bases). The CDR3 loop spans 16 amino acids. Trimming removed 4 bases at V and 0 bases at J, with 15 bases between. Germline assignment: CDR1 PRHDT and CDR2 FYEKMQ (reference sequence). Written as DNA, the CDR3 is TGTGCCAGCAGCTCGTCTCTAGGACAGATGAACACTGAAGCTTTCTTT. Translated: CASSSSLGQMNTEAFF.

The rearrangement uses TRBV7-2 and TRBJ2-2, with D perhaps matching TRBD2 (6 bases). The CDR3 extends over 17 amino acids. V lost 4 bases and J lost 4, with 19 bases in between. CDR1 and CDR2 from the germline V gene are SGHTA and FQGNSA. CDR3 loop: CASSSRRVSGPTGELFF. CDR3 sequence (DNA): TGTGCCAGCAGCTCCCGCCGGGTAAGCGGGCCCACCGGGGAGCTGTTTTTT.